The 8 T cell receptor beta chains presented below share a single source sample, sequenced in a study of CD8 T cells in ankylosing spondylitis. Study-wide findings and caveats: One TCR beta motif, made up of roughly eight highly homologous variants, appeared characteristic of ankylosing spondylitis blood.

TCRdb fed the 5' RACE reads into MiXCR, producing one record per CDR3 protein. This table has hundreds of thousands of distinct CDR3 sequences, roughly a quarter appearing once. Antigens of these TCRs are unknown. Sequencing was performed on blood, either unsorted or a sorted T cell fraction (not recorded which). These TCRs come from a male donor with ankylosing spondylitis.

V gene TRBV7-6 combines with J gene TRBJ2-7, with 10 nucleotides matching TRBD2. V shed 3 bases, J shed 5 bases, and the junction held 10 bases outside the gene matches. The CDR3 is made up of 16 amino acids. Germline V CDR1 and CDR2: SGHVS, FNYEAQ. The CDR3 loop is CASSLGASGSWDEQYF. CDR3 bases: TGTGCCAGCAGCTTGGGGGCTAGCGGGAGTTGGGACGAGCAGTACTTC. The variable domain in full, completed from reference TRBV7-6 and TRBJ2-7, reads GAGVSQSPRYKVTKRGQDVALRCDPISGHVSLYWYRQALGQGPEFLTYFNYEAQQDKSGLPNDRFSAERPEGSISTLTIQRTEQRDSAMYRCASSLGASGSWDEQYFGPGTRLTVT.

The chain carries TRBV3-1 and TRBJ2-4; 7 positions match TRBD1. After removal of 3 bases from V and 7 bases from J, the junction contained 6 bases not matched to a gene. The germline CDR1 and CDR2 sequences are LGHDT and YNNKEL (reference sequence). The CDR3 is 14 amino acids. This CDR3 is CASSQEIQGNIQYF. The CDR3 DNA sequence: TGTGCCAGCAGCCAGGAGATACAGGGGAACATTCAGTACTTC.

CDR3 in DNA: TGTGCCAGCAGCTCACCCAATCGATCGAGCTCTAGCACAGATACGCAGTATTTT. It is translated as CASSSPNRSSSSTDTQYF. The rearrangement links TRBV11-2 to TRBJ2-3; D gene uncertain. CDR3 length: 18 residues. The V and J ends lost 4 bases and 0 bases respectively, with 20 bases between them. The germline V gene encodes CDR1 SGHAT and CDR2 FQNNGV. Full variable domain (rest looked up from reference TRBV11-2 and TRBJ2-3): EAGVAQSPRYKIIEKRQSVAFWCNPISGHATLYWYQQILGQGPKLLIQFQNNGVVDDSQLPKDRFSAERLKGVDSTLKIQPAKLEDSAVYLCASSSPNRSSSSTDTQYFGPGTRLTVL.

This chain uses TRBV20-1 with TRBJ1-1; D remains unclear. Trimming removed 3 bases from V and 5 bases from J, with 7 bases in between. This CDR3 spans 11 amino acids. Germline-derived CDR1 and CDR2 are DFQATT and SNEGSKA (reference sequence). CDR3 residues: CSASSLTEAFF. Written as DNA, the CDR3 is TGCAGTGCTAGTTCCCTGACTGAAGCTTTCTTT.

CDR3: CASSPTSGSHNEQFF. CDR3 DNA sequence: TGTGCCAGCAGTCCGACTAGCGGGAGCCACAATGAGCAGTTCTTC. This chain joins TRBV12-3 or TRBV12-4 and TRBJ2-1, with TRBD2 matching over 12 bases. Trimming at V came to 5 bases and at J to 5 bases, leaving 4 bases not matched to a gene. CDR3 length equals 15 residues.

The chain uses TRBV29-1 and TRBJ2-7; D tentatively reads TRBD1 or TRBD2 (6 bases each). Germline CDR1 reads SQVTM; CDR2 reads ANQGSEA. This CDR3 spans 15 amino acids. V was cut by 6 bases and J by 2 bases, with 20 bases left in between. CDR3 nucleotide sequence: TGCAGCGTCCGAGGGGGGACTCGACCTACCTACGAGCAGTACTTC. Amino acids: CSVRGGTRPTYEQYF.

The rearrangement joins TRBV24-1 to TRBJ1-1; D perhaps matches TRBD1 (5 bases). The germline V gene has CDR1 KGHDR and CDR2 SFDVKD. The CDR3 is made up of 14 amino acids. V was cut by 5 bases and J by 4 bases, with 13 bases left in between. The CDR3 bases are TGTGCCACCAGTGGGGGGGTTGGGGGCACTGAAGCTTTCTTT. This gives the protein CATSGGVGGTEAFF.

This chain connects TRBV9 to TRBJ2-2; the match to TRBD2 covers 7 bases. V lost 0 bases to trimming and J lost 0 bases; unmatched junction nucleotides: 5. The CDR3 totals 17 residues. CDR1 and CDR2 from the germline V gene are SGDLS and YYNGEE. The CDR3 region is CASSVEAGLANTGELFF. The CDR3 DNA follows: TGTGCCAGCAGCGTAGAGGCAGGACTAGCGAACACCGGGGAGCTGTTTTTT.